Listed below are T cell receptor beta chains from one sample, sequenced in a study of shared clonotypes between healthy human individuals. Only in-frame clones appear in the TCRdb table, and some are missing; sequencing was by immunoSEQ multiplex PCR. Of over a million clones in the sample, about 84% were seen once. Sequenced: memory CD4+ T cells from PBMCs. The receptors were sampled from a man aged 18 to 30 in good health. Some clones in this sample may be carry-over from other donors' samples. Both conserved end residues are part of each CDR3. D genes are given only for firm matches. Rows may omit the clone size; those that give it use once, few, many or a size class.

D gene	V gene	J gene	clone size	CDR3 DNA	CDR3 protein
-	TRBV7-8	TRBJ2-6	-	TGTGCCAGCGCGGAACACGGCTCTGGGGCCAACGTCCTGACTTTC	CASAEHGSGANVLTF
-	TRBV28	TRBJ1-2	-	TGTGCCAGCAGTGATAACAACTATGGCTACACCTTC	CASSDNNYGYTF
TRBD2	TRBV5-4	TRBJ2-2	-	TGTGCCAGCAGCTGGACCGGGACTAGCGGGAGACTAACCGGGGAGCTGTTTTTT	CASSWTGTSGRLTGELFF
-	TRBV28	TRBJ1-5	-	TGTGCCAGCAGAGGCGTACGTAATCAGCCCCAGCATTTT	CASRGVRNQPQHF
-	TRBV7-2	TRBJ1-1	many	TGTGCCAGCAGCTTTACAGGGAACACTGAAGCTTTCTTT	CASSFTGNTEAFF
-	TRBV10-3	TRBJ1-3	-	TGTGCCATTACCCGACAGACCTCTGGAAACACCATATATTTT	CAITRQTSGNTIYF
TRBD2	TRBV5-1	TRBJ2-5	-	TGCGCCAGCAGCTTGTTACTAGCGGGAGGGCAAGAGACCCAGTACTTC	CASSLLLAGGQETQYF
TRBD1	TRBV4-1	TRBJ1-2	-	TGCGCCAGCAGCCAAGTTGACAGGGCTAACTATGGCTACACCTTC	CASSQVDRANYGYTF
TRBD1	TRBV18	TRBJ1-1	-	TGTGCCAGCTCACCCTCCGGGACAGGGGTACTGAACACTGAAGCTTTCTTT	CASSPSGTGVLNTEAFF
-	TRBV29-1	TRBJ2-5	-	TGCAGCGTTCAAAAGATCCGGGGAGAGACCCAGTACTTC	CSVQKIRGETQYF
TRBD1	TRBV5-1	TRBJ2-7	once	TGCGCCAGCAGCCCCGTGACAGGGTCCTACGAGCAGTACTTC	CASSPVTGSYEQYF
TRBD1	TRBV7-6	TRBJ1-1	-	TGTGCCAGCAGCCCGGAAGTCGGGACAGTGAACACTGAAGCTTTCTTT	CASSPEVGTVNTEAFF
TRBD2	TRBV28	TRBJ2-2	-	TGTGCCAGCAGTGGACTAGCGGGAATCACCGGGGAGCTGTTTTTT	CASSGLAGITGELFF
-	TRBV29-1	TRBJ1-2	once	TGCAGCGGGGTGGGGCGCGGGATTAACTATGGCTACACCTTC	CSGVGRGINYGYTF
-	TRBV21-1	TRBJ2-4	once	TGTGCCAGCTCCGGGACCCCAATGCGAATTCAGTACTTC	CASSGTPMRIQYF
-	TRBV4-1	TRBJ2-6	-	TGCGCCAGCAGCCCAGCGAAACAGAGCTCTGGGGCCAACGTCCTGACTTTC	CASSPAKQSSGANVLTF
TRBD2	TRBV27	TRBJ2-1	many	TGTGCCAGCAGTTCTATAGCGGGAGGGGCGAATGAGCAGTTCTTC	CASSSIAGGANEQFF
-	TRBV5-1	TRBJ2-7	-	TGCGCCAGCAGACCGCTCCAGGGCTCCTACGAGCAGTACTTC	CASRPLQGSYEQYF
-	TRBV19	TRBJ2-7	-	TGTGCCAGTAGCGACCAGGGGGCTAGCGGACGCGAGCAGTACTTC	CASSDQGASGREQYF
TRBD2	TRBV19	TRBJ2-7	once	TGTGCCAGTAGTCCCCGCACCCGACTAGCGGGAGGGTTGAGCTACGAGCAGTACTTC	CASSPRTRLAGGLSYEQYF
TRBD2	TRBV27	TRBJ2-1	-	TGTGCCAGCATCCTCCGGGCTAGCGGGAGAGGATACAATGAGCAGTTCTTC	CASILRASGRGYNEQFF
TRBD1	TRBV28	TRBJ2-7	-	TGTGCCAGCAGTCCACCCGGGACAGACTCCTACGAGCAGTACTTC	CASSPPGTDSYEQYF
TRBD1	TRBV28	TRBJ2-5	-	TGTGCCAGCAGTCCGTCGACAGGGGGACAAGAGACCCAGTACTTC	CASSPSTGGQETQYF
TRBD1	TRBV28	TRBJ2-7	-	TGTGCCAGCCTCAACTCCGGGACAGGGGTGCCCGAGCAGTACTTC	CASLNSGTGVPEQYF
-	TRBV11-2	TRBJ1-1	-	TGTGCCAGCAGCTTCAATGATCAGGGGATAGCTTTCTTT	CASSFNDQGIAFF
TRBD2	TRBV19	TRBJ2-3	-	TGTGCCAGTAGTTCGCACGTAGCGGGCGACACAGATACGCAGTATTTT	CASSSHVAGDTDTQYF
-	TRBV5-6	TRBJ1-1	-	TGTGCCAGCAGCTTGAAGGGAACATTGAACACTGAAGCTTTCTTT	CASSLKGTLNTEAFF
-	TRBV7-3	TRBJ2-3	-	TGTGCCAGCAGGAAAGGGGGGAGGCCAGATACGCAGTATTTT	CASRKGGRPDTQYF
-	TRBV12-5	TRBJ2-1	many	TGTGCTAGTGGTTTGGTACAAGGGGGGACCCCCAATGAGCAGTTCTTC	CASGLVQGGTPNEQFF
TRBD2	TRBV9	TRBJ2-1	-	TGTGCCAGCAGTATTCTAGCGGGAGGGTTTGGCGAGCAGTTCTTC	CASSILAGGFGEQFF
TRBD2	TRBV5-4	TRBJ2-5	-	TGTGCCAGCAGCTCAAGACTAGCGGGAGAAGAGACCCAGTACTTC	CASSSRLAGEETQYF
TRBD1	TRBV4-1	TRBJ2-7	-	TGCGCCAGCAGCCAAGATGGGACAGGGTACTACGAGCAGTACTTC	CASSQDGTGYYEQYF
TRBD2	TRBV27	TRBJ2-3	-	TGTGCCAGCACCTCTCCTAGCGGGGGAATTGATACGCAGTATTTT	CASTSPSGGIDTQYF
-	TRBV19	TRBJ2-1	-	TGTGCCAGTAGTCTCCCACAGGAGCAGTTCTTC	CASSLPQEQFF
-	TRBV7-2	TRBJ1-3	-	TGTGCCAGCAGCTTTCGACGCCAACAGACGGGAAACACCATATATTTT	CASSFRRQQTGNTIYF
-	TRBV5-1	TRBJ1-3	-	TGCGCCAGCAGCCTACAGGGCCTGAGCTCTGGAAACACCATATATTTT	CASSLQGLSSGNTIYF
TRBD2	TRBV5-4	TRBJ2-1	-	TGTGCCAGCAGCTACGCTCGGACTAGCGGGATCTACTCCTACAATGAGCAGTTCTTC	CASSYARTSGIYSYNEQFF
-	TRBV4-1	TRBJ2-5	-	TGCGCCAGCAGCCAAGATGGGTGGGAGACCCAGTACTTC	CASSQDGWETQYF
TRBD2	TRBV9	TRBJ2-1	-	TGTGCCAGCAGCGTCGGGACTAGCGGGAGTGGGGACAATGAGCAGTTCTTC	CASSVGTSGSGDNEQFF
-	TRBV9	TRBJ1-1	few	TGTGCCAGCACCCAGGGGTTGAACACTGAAGCTTTCTTT	CASTQGLNTEAFF
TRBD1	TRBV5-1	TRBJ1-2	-	TGCGCCAGCAGCTTGGAAGGGGGCGTAGGCTACACCTTC	CASSLEGGVGYTF
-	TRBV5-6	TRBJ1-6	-	TGTGCCAGCAGCTTTTGGCAGGGAAGTTCACCCCTCCACTTT	CASSFWQGSSPLHF
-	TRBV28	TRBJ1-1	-	TGTGCCAGTATTTCCTTGGCCACTGAAGCTTTCTTT	CASISLATEAFF
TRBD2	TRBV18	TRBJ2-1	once	TGTGCCAGCTCACGGGGACTAGCGGCCTACAATGAGCAGTTCTTC	CASSRGLAAYNEQFF
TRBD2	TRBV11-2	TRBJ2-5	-	TGTGCCAGCAGCCCCACGGTGACTAGCGGCACGGAGACCCAGTACTTC	CASSPTVTSGTETQYF
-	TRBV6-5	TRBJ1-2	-	TGTGCCAGCAGGGAGTGGGCCGAAACGAGCTATGGCTACACCTTC	CASREWAETSYGYTF
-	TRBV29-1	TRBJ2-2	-	TGCAGCGTTGGAGGTGGAGACACCGGGGAGCTGTTTTTT	CSVGGGDTGELFF
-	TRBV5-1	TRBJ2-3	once	TGCGCCAGCAGCCCCCCGGAGACCGTACAGGGAAGCGCTACGCAGTATTTT	CASSPPETVQGSATQYF
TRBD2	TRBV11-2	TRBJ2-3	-	TGTGCCAGCAGCTCAAAAAGCGGGAGGACAGATACGCAGTATTTT	CASSSKSGRTDTQYF
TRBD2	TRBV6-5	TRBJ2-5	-	TGTGCCAGCACGGTCCCCGGGGGGGAGACCCAGTACTTC	CASTVPGGETQYF
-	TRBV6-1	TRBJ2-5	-	TGTGCCAGCAGTGAAAGGGGGGCTAGAAAAGAGACCCAGTACTTC	CASSERGARKETQYF